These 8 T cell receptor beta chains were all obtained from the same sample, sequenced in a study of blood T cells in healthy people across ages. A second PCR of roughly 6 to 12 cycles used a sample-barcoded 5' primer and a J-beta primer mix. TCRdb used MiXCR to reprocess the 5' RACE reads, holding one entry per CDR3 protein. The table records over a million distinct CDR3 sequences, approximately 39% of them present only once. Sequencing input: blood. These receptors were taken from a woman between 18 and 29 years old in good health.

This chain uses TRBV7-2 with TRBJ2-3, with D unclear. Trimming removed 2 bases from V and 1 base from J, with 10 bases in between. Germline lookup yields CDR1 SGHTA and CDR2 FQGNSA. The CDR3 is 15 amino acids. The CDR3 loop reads CASSLKRWGTDTQYF. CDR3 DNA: TGTGCCAGCAGCTTAAAGCGATGGGGCACAGATACGCAGTATTTT.

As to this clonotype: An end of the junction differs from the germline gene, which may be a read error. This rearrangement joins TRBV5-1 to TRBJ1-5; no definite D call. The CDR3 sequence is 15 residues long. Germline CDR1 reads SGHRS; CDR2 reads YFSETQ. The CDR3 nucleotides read TGCGCCAGCAGCTTGTGGCCGTCCGGCAATCATCCCCAGCATTTT. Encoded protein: CASSLWPSGNHPQHF. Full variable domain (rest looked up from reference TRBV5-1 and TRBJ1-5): KAGVTQTPRYLIKTRGQQVTLSCSPISGHRSVSWYQQTPGQGLQFLFEYFSETQRNKGNFPGRFSGRQFSNSRSEMNVSTLELGDSALYLCASSLWPSGNHPQHFGDGTRLSIL.

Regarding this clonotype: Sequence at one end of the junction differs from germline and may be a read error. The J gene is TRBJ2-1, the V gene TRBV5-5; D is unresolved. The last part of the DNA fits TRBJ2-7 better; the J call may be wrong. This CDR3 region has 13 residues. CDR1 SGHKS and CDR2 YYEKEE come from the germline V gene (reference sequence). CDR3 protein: CASGLVGNNEQYF. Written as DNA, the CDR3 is TGTGCCAGCGGCTTGGTAGGGAACAATGAGCAGTACTTC.

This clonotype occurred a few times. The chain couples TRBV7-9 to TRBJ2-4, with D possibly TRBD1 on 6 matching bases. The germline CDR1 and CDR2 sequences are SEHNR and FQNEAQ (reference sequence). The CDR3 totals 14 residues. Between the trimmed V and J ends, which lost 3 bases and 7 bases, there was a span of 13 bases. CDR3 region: CASSFQGLWNIQYF. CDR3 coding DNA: TGTGCCAGCAGCTTTCAGGGGCTGTGGAACATTCAGTACTTC.

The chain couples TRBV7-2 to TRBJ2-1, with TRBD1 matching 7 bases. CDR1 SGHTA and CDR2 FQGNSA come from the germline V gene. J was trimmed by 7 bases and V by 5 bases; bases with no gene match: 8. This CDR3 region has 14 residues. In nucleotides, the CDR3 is TGTGCCAGCAGCCCTCAGACAGGGACGAATGAGCAGTTCTTC. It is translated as CASSPQTGTNEQFF.

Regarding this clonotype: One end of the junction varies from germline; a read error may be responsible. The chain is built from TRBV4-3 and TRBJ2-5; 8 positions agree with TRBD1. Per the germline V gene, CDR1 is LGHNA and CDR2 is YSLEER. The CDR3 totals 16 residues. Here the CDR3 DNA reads TGCGCCAGAAGCCAAGCATGGCGACAGGGGAGAGAGACCCAGTACTTC. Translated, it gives CARSQAWRQGRETQYF.

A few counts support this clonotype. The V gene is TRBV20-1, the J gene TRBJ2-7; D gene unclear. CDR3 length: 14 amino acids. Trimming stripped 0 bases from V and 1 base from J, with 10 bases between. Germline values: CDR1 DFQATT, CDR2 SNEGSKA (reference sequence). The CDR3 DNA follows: TGCAGTGCTAGAGATCCTCAGGCATCCTACGAGCAGTACTTC. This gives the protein CSARDPQASYEQYF.

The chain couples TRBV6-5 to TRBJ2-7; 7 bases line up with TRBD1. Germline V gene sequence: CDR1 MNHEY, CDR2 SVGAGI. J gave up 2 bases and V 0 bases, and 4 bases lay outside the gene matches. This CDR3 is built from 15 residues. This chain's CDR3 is CASSYSTQGTYEQYF. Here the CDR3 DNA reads TGTGCCAGCAGTTACTCGACACAGGGGACCTACGAGCAGTACTTC.